The 21 T cell receptor beta chains in this list originate from one sample, sequenced in a study of blood T cell repertoires in COVID-19 (dated by TCRdb to about 2020). Libraries came from the immunoSEQ multiplex PCR assay. TCRdb carries this immuneACCESS record with in-frame sequences only. Its versions omit some clonotypes, under half of them owing to an unresolved V gene in the studies checked, with the rest unexplained. The sample table records 150,000 to 200,000 clones; approximately 82% of these occur just once. Clones ranked in the top ten supply 15% to 20% of the sample. The sequenced sample was PBMCs or T cells enriched from blood (not recorded which). The receptors come from a woman aged 45 to 65 who had recovered from COVID-19.

The chain joins TRBV11-3 to TRBJ2-5, with unresolved D. The CDR3 loop spans 13 amino acids. Deletions cut 5 bases from V and 2 bases from J, with 9 bases between. Germline CDR1 is SGHNT and CDR2 is YENEEA. This CDR3 reads CASSPPGQETQYF. The CDR3 DNA reads as TGTGCCAGCAGCCCTCCCGGGCAAGAGACCCAGTACTTC.

This clone was counted only a few times. This rearrangement joins TRBV3-1 (or the pseudogene TRBV3-2) to TRBJ1-5; D not resolved. This CDR3 has 14 amino acids. The V end was cut by 2 bases, the J end by 0 bases, with 5 bases between. CDR1 is LGHDT and CDR2 is YNNKEL in the germline V gene (reference sequence). The CDR3 sequence: CASSQRNSNQPQHF. The DNA of the CDR3 is TGTGCCAGCAGCCAACGTAATAGCAATCAGCCCCAGCATTTT.

The V gene is TRBV27, the J gene TRBJ1-6; D is undetermined. CDR1 is MNHEY, CDR2 SMNVEV, per germline (reference sequence). Trimming pared 11 bases from V and 10 bases from J, leaving 12 bases between. The CDR3 has 11 amino acids. In nucleotides, the CDR3 is TGTGCCCTCCCTAGGGAGTCACCCCTCCACTTT. It yields the protein CALPRESPLHF.

The chain links TRBV5-1 to TRBJ2-5; a weak D match, TRBD1 (6 bases). V was shortened by 4 bases and J by 3 bases, with 7 bases between the two germline ends. The germline gives CDR1 SGHRS, CDR2 YFSETQ. The length of the CDR3 is 12 residues. The DNA for the CDR3 is TGCGCCAGCAGCAAGGGGGAAGAGACCCAGTACTTC. This gives the protein CASSKGEETQYF.

The chain has TRBV6-5 and TRBJ1-2; unclear D gene. The V end lost 10 bases, the J end lost 7 bases, and 13 bases lay between the germline ends. This CDR3 contains 11 residues. Germline V lookup: CDR1 MNHEY, CDR2 SVGAGI. The CDR3 loop is CATSEVGGYTF. The CDR3 coding sequence is TGTGCCACCTCGGAGGTGGGTGGCTACACCTTC.

A remark on this clone: Other DNA sequences of this sample code for an identical CDR3. V and J are TRBV5-1 and TRBJ1-1, with a possible D match to TRBD1 (6 bases). Trimming stripped 0 bases from V and 4 bases from J, with 7 bases between. There are 13 residues in the CDR3. Germline assignment: CDR1 SGHRS and CDR2 YFSETQ. This CDR3 reads CASSLDRVTEAFF. DNA of the CDR3: TGCGCCAGCAGCTTGGACAGGGTCACTGAAGCTTTCTTT.

This chain connects TRBV4-1 to TRBJ1-6; a weak D match, TRBD1 (5 bases). Germline-derived CDR1 and CDR2 are MGHRA and YSYEKL. This CDR3 comprises 13 residues. V lost 1 base to trimming and J lost 9 bases, with 7 bases between them. This CDR3 reads CASSQGGASPLHF. CDR3 bases: TGCGCCAGCAGCCAAGGTGGGGCTTCACCCCTCCACTTT.

The V call is TRBV19, the J call TRBJ1-1, with a possible D match to TRBD1 (6 bases). The CDR3 extends over 13 amino acids. From germline, CDR1 is LNHDA and CDR2 SQIVND (reference sequence). V lost 7 bases and J lost 0, with 9 bases in between. CDR3: CASTQGLNTEAFF. CDR3 in DNA: TGTGCCAGTACCCAGGGGTTGAACACTGAAGCTTTCTTT.

The chain uses TRBV7-8 and TRBJ1-3, with D maybe TRBD1 (6 bases). The CDR3 is made up of 17 amino acids. Looked up from germline, CDR1 is SGHVS and CDR2 is FQNEAQ. Trimming removed 5 bases at V and 0 bases at J, with 17 bases between. CDR3 region: CASSRPQGTVSGNTIYF. CDR3 DNA: TGTGCCAGCAGCCGACCGCAGGGGACCGTCTCTGGAAACACCATATATTTT.

The chain combines TRBV28 with TRBJ2-1; 9 bases fit TRBD2. The CDR3 contains 16 residues. Germline assignment: CDR1 MDHEN and CDR2 SYDVKM. V lost 5 bases to trimming and J lost 5 bases; unmatched junction nucleotides: 10. In DNA form, the CDR3 reads TGTGCCAGCAGTGCACCGGGACTAGCAACCCACAATGAGCAGTTCTTC. Protein sequence: CASSAPGLATHNEQFF.

This clone was observed a few times. The CDR3 sequence: CATSVGTSGGPEQFF. CDR3 in DNA: TGTGCCACCAGCGTCGGGACTAGCGGGGGGCCTGAGCAGTTCTTC. This chain connects TRBV15 to TRBJ2-1, with 15 bases aligning to TRBD2. This CDR3 comprises 15 residues. V was clipped by 5 bases and J by 9 bases; unmatched bases: 5. The V gene's germline CDR1 is LNHNV and CDR2 YYDKDF (reference sequence).

The V and J genes are TRBV14 and TRBJ2-5; 10 bases align to TRBD2. J gave up 5 bases and V 4 bases, and 7 bases lay outside the gene matches. The CDR3 length is 15 residues. Germline V CDR1 and CDR2: SGHDN, FVKESK. The CDR3 DNA is TGTGCCAGCAGCCGAGCGGGAGGGGGGTCGGAGACCCAGTACTTC. Translation gives CASSRAGGGSETQYF.

The rearrangement links TRBV5-1 to TRBJ2-1, with 7 bases identical to TRBD2. The CDR3 contains 16 residues. CDR1 SGHRS and CDR2 YFSETQ come from the germline V gene. Germline trimming cut 0 bases from V and 5 bases from J; bases unmatched to any gene: 8. This CDR3 is CASSLGGGRVDNEQFF. CDR3 coding DNA: TGCGCCAGCAGCTTGGGTGGCGGGAGAGTGGACAATGAGCAGTTCTTC.

This clone was recorded at least ten times. The chain employs TRBV27 and TRBJ1-1; D gene ambiguous. The V end lost 3 bases, the J end lost 0 bases, and 5 bases lay between the germline ends. From germline, CDR1 is MNHEY and CDR2 SMNVEV (reference sequence). The CDR3 runs to 13 residues. DNA for the CDR3: TGTGCCAGCAGTTTTAGAGTGAACACTGAAGCTTTCTTT. Amino acid sequence: CASSFRVNTEAFF.

V and J are TRBV6-2 or TRBV6-3 and TRBJ2-5; D may be TRBD2 (6 bases). Trimming shortened V by 5 bases and J by 4 bases, and 14 bases separated the two germline ends. The CDR3 contains 14 residues. Germline V CDR1 and CDR2: MNHEY, SVGEGT. This chain's CDR3 is CASSPPGVPETQYF. The CDR3 DNA follows: TGTGCCAGCAGTCCCCCGGGGGTACCAGAGACCCAGTACTTC.

The rearrangement links TRBV11-2 to TRBJ1-6, with D unclear. The length of the CDR3 is 15 residues. Germline V gene sequence: CDR1 SGHAT, CDR2 FQNNGV. V was cut by 1 base and J by 6 bases, with 10 bases left in between. CDR3 in DNA: TGTGCCAGCAGCTTAGCTTTTGAGCTTAATTCACCCCTCCACTTT. It yields the protein CASSLAFELNSPLHF.

V usage is TRBV9 and J usage is TRBJ2-1; D unresolved. V lost 4 bases and J 3 bases, leaving 5 bases between the germline ends. Germline values: CDR1 SGDLS, CDR2 YYNGEE. The CDR3 covers 12 residues. The CDR3: CASSPLYNEQFF. The CDR3 coding sequence is TGTGCCAGCAGCCCCCTCTACAATGAGCAGTTCTTC.

The rearrangement links TRBV7-2 to TRBJ1-3; no firm D call. Trimming took off 0 bases at V and 0 bases at J, with 6 bases between the two ends. The germline V gene has CDR1 SGHTA and CDR2 FQGNSA. The CDR3 is 15 amino acids. Written as DNA, the CDR3 is TGTGCCAGCAGCTTAGCCCCCGGCTCTGGAAACACCATATATTTT. This translates into CASSLAPGSGNTIYF.

The rearrangement uses TRBV6-5 and TRBJ2-1, with 7 bases matching TRBD2. Germline lookup yields CDR1 MNHEY and CDR2 SVGAGI. With V trimmed by 6 bases and J by 10 bases, 12 bases remained unmatched. The CDR3 has 14 residues. In nucleotides, the CDR3 is TGTGCCAGCAGCCTTTACCTAGCGGACGACGAGCAGTTCTTC. Residues: CASSLYLADDEQFF.

V is TRBV6-5 and J is TRBJ1-6, with unresolved D. The CDR3 contains 13 residues. Trimming took 9 bases from V and 10 from J, leaving 16 bases between them. Per germline, CDR1 MNHEY and CDR2 SVGAGI. The CDR3 nucleotides are TGTGCCAGTCTCACAGCTCTCGGCTCACCCCTCCACTTT. Translated: CASLTALGSPLHF.

This chain joins TRBV9 and TRBJ2-7, with 11 bases fitting TRBD2. The length of the CDR3 is 16 residues. V was pared by 0 bases and J by 5 bases, with 7 bases of the junction left unmatched. Germline assignment: CDR1 SGDLS and CDR2 YYNGEE. Here the CDR3 reads CASSVAPLAGVNEQYF. CDR3 bases: TGTGCCAGCAGCGTAGCTCCACTAGCGGGAGTCAACGAGCAGTACTTC.